Each of the 32 T cell receptor beta chains below was sequenced from the same sample in a study of CD8+ T cells in alopecia areata. Noted treatment: oral pan-JAK inhibitor, 5-10 mg twice daily. RNA extraction was followed by reverse transcription into cDNA, which acted as the sequencing template. Method: immunoSEQ multiplex PCR; TCRdb's copy keeps in-frame clones and lacks some. The sample has 200,000 to 250,000 clones, 55% to 70% seen once; the top ten hold more than 3.5%. The sequencing here drew on CD4+ T cells sorted from blood, taken at week 4, from a patient treated with tofacitinib. The receptors come from a human donor with alopecia areata.

V usage is TRBV4-2 and J usage is TRBJ1-2; 8 positions match TRBD1. Per germline, CDR1 LGHNA and CDR2 YNFKEQ. V lost 0 bases to trimming and J lost 5 bases; unmatched junction nucleotides: 11. This CDR3 has 17 residues. The CDR3 sequence: CASSQEIRFTGGYGYTF. The CDR3 coding sequence is TGTGCCAGCAGCCAAGAAATCAGGTTTACAGGGGGATATGGCTACACCTTC.

The chain combines TRBV5-1 with TRBJ2-7; no clear D. Per germline, CDR1 SGHRS and CDR2 YFSETQ. Trimming shortened V by 0 bases and J by 5 bases, and 6 bases separated the two germline ends. This CDR3 has 12 residues. This chain's CDR3 is CASSLGHNEQYF. Written as DNA, the CDR3 is TGCGCCAGCAGCTTGGGACATAACGAGCAGTACTTC.

The chain recombines TRBV30 with TRBJ1-5; perhaps TRBD1 as D (5 bases). V was clipped by 1 base and J by 9 bases, with 16 bases between them. The CDR3 is 14 residues long. Germline V gene data show CDR1 as GTSNPN and CDR2 as SVGIG (reference sequence). The CDR3: CAWSAGSGGLPQHF. The CDR3 DNA reads as TGTGCCTGGAGTGCGGGTTCGGGGGGTCTGCCCCAGCATTTT.

This clone was recorded only once. This chain's CDR3 is CASSQDMLNYGYTF. CDR3 bases: TGTGCCAGCAGCCAAGACATGCTAAACTATGGCTACACCTTC. J is TRBJ1-2 and V is TRBV4-2; D not resolved. The CDR3 sequence is 14 residues long. V gave up 0 bases and J gave up 2 bases, with 7 bases separating them. CDR1 and CDR2 (germline): LGHNA, YNFKEQ.

The V and J genes are TRBV5-6 and TRBJ2-1, with TRBD2 matching 8 bases. In germline, CDR1 is SGHDT, CDR2 YYEEEE. The CDR3 runs 14 residues. The V and J ends lost 3 bases and 9 bases, in that order; junction bases with no gene match: 8. CDR3 loop: CASSSLRGAGEQFF. Written as DNA, the CDR3 is TGTGCCAGCAGCTCACTGCGGGGGGCAGGTGAGCAGTTCTTC. The whole variable domain, remainder taken from reference TRBV5-6 and TRBJ2-1, is DAGVTQSPTHLIKTRGQQVTLRCSPKSGHDTVSWYQQALGQGPQFIFQYYEEEERQRGNFPDRFSGHQFPNYSSELNVNALLLGDSALYLCASSSLRGAGEQFFGPGTRLTVL.

The V call is TRBV6-1, the J call TRBJ2-7; D could derive from TRBD1 or TRBD2 (5 bases each). Per germline, CDR1 MNHNS and CDR2 SASEGT. Trimming removed 5 bases from V and 4 bases from J, with 12 bases in between. This CDR3 region has 13 residues. CDR3 in amino acids: CASSPGTAYEQYF. The CDR3 DNA follows: TGTGCCAGCAGTCCAGGGACGGCTTACGAGCAGTACTTC.

The chain employs TRBV29-1 and TRBJ1-2; no definite D call. This CDR3 has 9 residues. The V and J ends lost 4 bases and 7 bases respectively, with 4 bases between them. Germline V gene lookup returns CDR1 SQVTM and CDR2 ANQGSEA. The CDR3 sequence: CSVGGGYTF. CDR3 sequence (DNA): TGCAGCGTTGGTGGTGGCTACACCTTC.

This clone has a handful of counts. The J gene is TRBJ2-7, the V gene TRBV5-1; D is unresolved. The CDR3 sequence is 14 residues long. Trimming left V 0 bases short and J 0 bases short, with 7 bases between. Germline assignment: CDR1 SGHRS and CDR2 YFSETQ. The CDR3, as DNA: TGCGCCAGCAGCTTGGATCGGAACTCCTACGAGCAGTACTTC. Translation: CASSLDRNSYEQYF.

The V and J genes are TRBV7-8 and TRBJ2-1; D remains unclear. Trimming removed 6 bases at V and 0 bases at J, with 12 bases between. CDR3 length: 15 amino acids. Germline values: CDR1 SGHVS, CDR2 FQNEAQ. CDR3 nucleotides: TGTGCCAGCAGGACCGCCGTGAGCTCCTACAATGAGCAGTTCTTC. Translation gives CASRTAVSSYNEQFF.

The chain employs TRBV11-1 and TRBJ2-4, with D perhaps matching TRBD1 (5 bases). The CDR3 spans 15 residues. The germline gives CDR1 SGHAT, CDR2 FQDESV (reference sequence). V lost 1 base to trimming and J lost 5 bases, with 12 bases between them. The CDR3 DNA follows: TGTGCCAGCAGCTTAGTTGCAGGGTGGCAAAACATTCAGTACTTC. Translated: CASSLVAGWQNIQYF.

This clone was picked up many times. V usage is TRBV10-3 and J usage is TRBJ2-7, with a possible D match to TRBD2 (6 bases). The length of the CDR3 is 14 residues. Germline CDR1 ENHRY, CDR2 SYGVKD. The V gene lost 0 bases and the J gene lost 2 bases, with 8 bases spanning the gap. The CDR3 nucleotides are TGTGCCATCAGTGAGTCCGGACTACCCTACGAGCAGTACTTC. Translation: CAISESGLPYEQYF.

A few counts support this clone. The rearrangement uses TRBV2 and TRBJ1-2, with D uncertain. The CDR3 runs to 12 residues. CDR1 is SNHLY, CDR2 FYNNEI, per germline. V gave up 2 bases and J gave up 4 bases, with 5 bases separating them. CDR3 sequence: CASSEWGYGYTF. DNA of the CDR3: TGTGCCAGCAGTGAATGGGGCTATGGCTACACCTTC.

The chain combines TRBV14 with TRBJ2-3; D is unclear. CDR3 size: 11 residues. The V gene lost 4 bases and the J gene lost 2 bases, with 1 base spanning the gap. Germline CDR1 and CDR2: SGHDN and FVKESK. This CDR3 is CASSLTDTQYF. In nucleotides, the CDR3 is TGTGCCAGCAGCCTCACAGATACGCAGTATTTT. The whole variable domain, filled in from reference TRBV14 and TRBJ2-3, reads EAGVTQFPSHSVIEKGQTVTLRCDPISGHDNLYWYRRVMGKEIKFLLHFVKESKQDESGMPNNRFLAERTGGTYSTLKVQPAELEDSGVYFCASSLTDTQYFGPGTRLTVL.

The V gene is TRBV7-3, the J gene TRBJ1-6; tentatively, D is TRBD1 (5 bases). V was pared by 5 bases and J by 9 bases, with 11 bases between. CDR3 length equals 13 residues. Germline CDR1 SGHTA, CDR2 FQGTGA. The CDR3 DNA sequence: TGTGCCAGCAGCCTCTGGGGCGGTTCACCCCTCCACTTT. Protein: CASSLWGGSPLHF.

This chain joins TRBV11-2 and TRBJ2-5; D could derive from TRBD1 or TRBD2 (5 bases each). Germline V gene lookup returns CDR1 SGHAT and CDR2 FQNNGV. This CDR3 region has 13 residues. V dropped 1 base and J dropped 5 bases, with 8 bases sitting between them. This CDR3 is CASSLVGEETQYF. Here the CDR3 DNA reads TGTGCCAGCAGCTTAGTAGGGGAGGAGACCCAGTACTTC.

The chain uses TRBV25-1 and TRBJ1-2; TRBD1 aligns across 11 bases. CDR1 is MGHDK and CDR2 is SYGVNS in the germline V gene. The CDR3 is 13 residues long. V was pared by 7 bases and J by 4 bases, with 2 bases of the junction left unmatched. CDR3 residues: CASTGTGGYGYTF. CDR3 in DNA: TGTGCCAGCACAGGGACAGGGGGCTATGGCTACACCTTC.

The chain joins TRBV5-1 to TRBJ2-1; 9 nucleotides match TRBD2. Looked up from germline, CDR1 is SGHRS and CDR2 is YFSETQ. The CDR3 extends over 15 amino acids. V lost 2 bases to trimming and J lost 0 bases; unmatched junction nucleotides: 0. This CDR3 is CASSFSGSSYNEQFF. CDR3 nucleotides: TGCGCCAGCAGCTTTAGCGGGAGCTCCTACAATGAGCAGTTCTTC.

The CDR3 region is CATNPERRDWGYTF. The DNA of the CDR3 is TGTGCCACGAACCCGGAGCGGAGGGATTGGGGCTACACCTTC. The chain recombines TRBV30 with TRBJ1-2; no definite D call. Between the trimmed V and J ends, which lost 8 bases and 8 bases, there was a span of 24 bases. The CDR3 has 14 amino acids. CDR1 and CDR2 (germline): GTSNPN, SVGIG (reference sequence).

This clone was found once. The V call is TRBV15, the J call TRBJ2-4; 10 bases are shared with TRBD1. Germline CDR1 reads LNHNV; CDR2 reads YYDKDF (reference sequence). Germline trimming cut 1 base from V and 6 bases from J; bases unmatched to any gene: 9. This CDR3 has 17 residues. CDR3 bases: TGTGCCACCAGCAGAGGCAGGGGACAGGGGTTAGGAAACATTCAGTACTTC. Amino acids: CATSRGRGQGLGNIQYF.

The genes are TRBV10-1 and TRBJ2-7; 9 bases fit TRBD1. V lost 6 bases to trimming and J lost 5 bases; unmatched junction nucleotides: 8. Germline V lookup: CDR1 WNHNN, CDR2 SYGVQD (reference sequence). The CDR3 runs to 14 residues. For the CDR3, the DNA is TGCGCCAGCAGAGCGGACAGGGGAACACACGAGCAGTACTTC. This sequence encodes CASRADRGTHEQYF.

This clone was observed a handful of times. The chain employs TRBV7-2 and TRBJ2-5; D might be TRBD2 (6 bases). V was shortened by 8 bases and J by 5 bases, with 18 bases between the two germline ends. Germline V lookup: CDR1 SGHTA, CDR2 FQGNSA. This CDR3 spans 14 amino acids. The CDR3 region is CASGTPISAETQYF. The CDR3, as DNA: TGTGCCAGCGGGACTCCTATTTCCGCGGAGACCCAGTACTTC.

This clone was seen once. The chain employs TRBV5-1 and TRBJ2-6; no firm D call. Per germline, CDR1 SGHRS and CDR2 YFSETQ. The CDR3 totals 15 residues. V lost 4 bases to trimming and J lost 3 bases, with 11 bases between them. CDR3 sequence: CASSLTVFGANVLTF. The DNA for the CDR3 is TGCGCCAGCAGCCTGACTGTCTTTGGGGCCAACGTCCTGACTTTC.

This clone was counted a few times. V is TRBV7-2 and J is TRBJ2-1; 10 bases map to TRBD2. J lost 6 bases, V lost 8 bases, and 4 bases had no gene match. Germline-derived CDR1 and CDR2 are SGHTA and FQGNSA. This CDR3 spans 13 amino acids. The CDR3 region has the DNA TGTGCCAGCGGGACTAGCGACGGCAATGAGCAGTTCTTC. The encoded protein is CASGTSDGNEQFF.

This clone appeared a few times. This chain uses TRBV6-5 with TRBJ2-3; D not certain. The V gene lost 5 bases and the J gene lost 5 bases, with 8 bases spanning the gap. Looked up from germline, CDR1 is MNHEY and CDR2 is SVGAGI. This CDR3 has 12 residues. CDR3 sequence: CASSENIDTQYF. The CDR3, as DNA: TGTGCCAGCAGTGAAAATATAGATACGCAGTATTTT.

The V call is TRBV19, the J call TRBJ1-1; the D is unclear. V lost 5 bases and J lost 0, with 13 bases in between. The CDR3 totals 15 residues. Germline CDR1 reads LNHDA; CDR2 reads SQIVND (reference sequence). CDR3 sequence (DNA): TGTGCCAGTAGTCAAGTAGGGCCCATGAACACTGAAGCTTTCTTT. Amino acid sequence: CASSQVGPMNTEAFF.

The chain combines TRBV30 with TRBJ2-7; no reliable D call. CDR3 length: 12 residues. From germline, CDR1 is GTSNPN and CDR2 SVGIG (reference sequence). V was clipped by 7 bases and J by 2 bases, with 12 bases between them. The CDR3 sequence is CAFRTHPYEQYF. CDR3 sequence (DNA): TGTGCCTTTAGGACCCATCCCTACGAGCAGTACTTC.

This sequence joins TRBV5-1 and TRBJ2-5; D is undetermined. The V and J ends lost 2 bases and 1 base respectively, with 6 bases between them. The V gene's germline CDR1 is SGHRS and CDR2 YFSETQ. CDR3 length: 13 amino acids. CDR3 sequence reads: CASSFASQETQYF. DNA for the CDR3: TGCGCCAGCAGCTTTGCGAGCCAAGAGACCCAGTACTTC.

The chain has TRBV19 and TRBJ1-5; 8 bases map to TRBD1. The CDR3 is 14 amino acids. Germline-derived CDR1 and CDR2 are LNHDA and SQIVND (reference sequence). With 9 bases clipped from V and 5 bases from J, the junction kept 9 bases outside the gene matches. The CDR3 loop reads CASMTLQGDQPQHF. In DNA form, the CDR3 reads TGTGCCAGCATGACCTTACAGGGGGATCAGCCCCAGCATTTT.

The V gene is TRBV29-1, the J gene TRBJ1-4; no reliable D call. CDR3 length equals 10 residues. Germline CDR1 reads SQVTM; CDR2 reads ANQGSEA. V lost 4 bases and J 11 bases, leaving 8 bases between the germline ends. The CDR3 nucleotides are TGCAGCGTTGGGGCGGATAAACTGTTTTTT. Its translation is CSVGADKLFF.

The V call is TRBV4-2, the J call TRBJ1-2; D remains ambiguous. This CDR3 has 13 residues. Trimming took 1 base from V and 7 from J, leaving 10 bases between them. The germline gives CDR1 LGHNA, CDR2 YNFKEQ. CDR3 bases: TGTGCCAGCAGCCAAGGGGGTTACAGTGGCTACACCTTC. Encoded protein: CASSQGGYSGYTF.

This chain uses TRBV18 with TRBJ1-5; a possible D gene is TRBD1 (5 bases). The V gene lost 6 bases and the J gene lost 2 bases, with 17 bases spanning the gap. The CDR3 is made up of 16 amino acids. Germline V gene lookup returns CDR1 KGHSH and CDR2 LQKENI. The CDR3 DNA reads as TGTGCCAGCTCCCGAGGACAAGTGAGGGGCAATCAGCCCCAGCATTTT. Its translation is CASSRGQVRGNQPQHF.

There are a few counts of this clone. V gene TRBV29-1 combines with J gene TRBJ2-1; 7 nucleotides line up with TRBD1. V was clipped by 7 bases and J by 6 bases; unmatched bases: 9. CDR1 is SQVTM and CDR2 is ANQGSEA in the germline V gene. The CDR3 contains 13 residues. CDR3 sequence reads: CSGWDRGTNEQFF. DNA for the CDR3: TGCAGCGGCTGGGACAGAGGGACCAATGAGCAGTTCTTC.